The present T cell receptor (beta chain) was sequenced within a study of human T cells and chemical hapten exposure (dated by TCRdb to about 2021). About the investigation overall: For sensitization, 2% DPC in acetone was applied to an approximately 2 cm by approximately 2 cm area of upper inner arm skin. Blood was sampled from patients pre-sensitization (week 0) and at 2, 6 and about 24 weeks after DPC sensitization. About 28 alopecia patients gave blood for TCR sequencing at one to four time points (pre-sensitization, 2, 6 and 24 weeks). The patient cohort, mostly female, included alopecia areata with under or over 50% scalp involvement, alopecia totalis and alopecia universalis. Libraries were pooled for sequencing, and per-sample TCR yields varied mainly because of small differences in library volumes within the pool. Patch testing was done on the upper back using Finn chambers containing 0.01% DPC, and results were scored after 6 days according to International Contact Dermatitis Research Group standards. This study followed changes in the peripheral blood TCR repertoire in vivo during primary and secondary sensitization of alopecia patients to the hapten diphenylcyclopropenone (DPC). Patients additionally received weekly therapeutic DPC doses to the scalp throughout the approximately 22-week study period. What the research found in general, with its limitations: After repeated subsampling, the strength of the expansion versus patch-test correlation and the threshold at which it became significant changed. Significantly more large CDR3 similarity clusters were formed by expanded TCRs than by pre-sensitization or healthy control sets, consistent with antigen-driven responses. The number of TCRs above 1 in 1000 frequency did not change with DPC sensitization; there was no evidence of global repertoire structure alterations. The number of PT1 expanded TCRs positively correlated with patch test score, significant at thresholds 8, 16 and 32 but not 4. Because every patient had alopecia, a presumed autoimmune disease, the patients' immune response might differ from that of healthy individuals.

The CDR3 sequence holds 14 residues, the cysteine and phenylalanine included. Only the CDR3 portion is preserved as DNA: 42 bases, with reading frame beginning at the first base. Via the germline V gene, CDR1 is SGHRS and CDR2 YFSETQ. Library generation was performed with RACE. Sequencer: NextSeq 500. During library preparation, unique molecular identifiers were attached to individual cDNA molecules so that TCRs could be counted in a quantitative, reproducible way. From each blood RNA sample, both TCR alpha and TCR beta chains were sequenced. The published analysis was carried out like this. The median number of TCRs per sample was approximately 98,000, ranging from roughly 23,224 to 690,600. The Decombinator software suite was used to annotate the V, J and CDR3 of the TCR reads. To make PS versus PT1 abundance plots, every sample was subsampled to the same number of TCRs (28,000). Expanded TCRs were defined as absent before sensitization and observed at least eight times at the 2-week time point. TCRdb reprocessed the public reads (quality trimming at Q25 with fastp, clone calling with MiXCR) and kept in-frame beta chains. Duplicate CDR3 protein sequences are folded into a single record with the most common DNA and genes. TCRdb's processing, not the authors' own work, is the source of the V and J calls. For this sample there are over 300,000 distinct CDR3 sequences; 5.1% appear just once. 2.6% of the sample is held by the ten biggest clonotypes.

The time point tag for this specimen amounts to: pre-sensitization, week 0. This specimen's treatment or condition label, per the study, means: therapeutic diphenylcyclopropenone sensitization with weekly scalp DPC. At every patch-test visit, the blood draw took place before the patch test was put on. To be eligible, patients had to be aged 18 to 70, diagnosed with alopecia and judged suitable for DPC therapy, while pregnant patients were excluded. Total RNA was isolated from unfractionated whole blood collected in Tempus Blood RNA tubes. Comment on this clonotype: No cognate antigen has been identified for it. One junction end disagrees with the germline gene, perhaps due to a read error.

In this chain, TRBV5-1 is recombined with TRBJ2-2, with 9 bases aligning to TRBD1. The material sequenced was whole blood, taken in connection with sensitization to the hapten diphenylcyclopropenone (DPC). The sequence came from a woman aged 45-59 years with alopecia areata. Some clones in this sample may be carry-over from other donors' samples. The sequenced DNA is TGCGCCAGCAGCCTGGGACAGGGCACCGGGGAGCTGTCTTTT. This yields the protein CASSLGQGTGELSF.